Detailed here is one T cell receptor (beta chain). Purities over 95% were achieved in all sorted populations. The record originates from a study of beta chain features in type 1 diabetes. Study-level background: The samples had roughly 110,000,000 sorted cells examined in all.

Sequenced material consisted of expressed TCRB transcripts (all of the isolated RNA was reverse transcribed). Profiling relied on immunoSEQ multiplex PCR, and the TCRdb table lists in-frame clones only, not all of them. The sample contains 620,000 or so clones, around a sixth of which appear only once. Deletions cut 1 base from V and 1 base from J, with 10 bases between. The CDR3 extends over 15 amino acids. The germline gives CDR1 SGHTA, CDR2 FQGNSA. This TCR derives from a man aged 18 to 35 in good health. The rearrangement links TRBV7-2 to TRBJ1-1; tentatively, D is TRBD1 (6 bases). The specimen was naive CD4+ T cells from blood. The CDR3 DNA sequence: TGTGCCAGCAGCTTAGGGGGGCCGGGGAACACTGAAGCTTTCTTT. Amino acid sequence: CASSLGGPGNTEAFF.